The 16 T cell receptor beta chains below were found in one sample sequenced in a study of cytomegalovirus exposure and HLA in healthy donors. With 60 Vbeta and 13 Jbeta primers, the PCR was carried out. The method was immunoSEQ multiplex PCR; TCRdb's version includes in-frame clones alone and lacks a portion of them. This sample has about 200,000 clones, with more than 65% found just once. Sequenced sample: PBMCs. The origin of the receptors is a man aged 40-50 years in good health and CMV-seropositive.

The rearrangement joins TRBV19 to TRBJ2-7; TRBD1 matches 7 bases. This CDR3 spans 15 amino acids. V lost 3 bases to trimming and J lost 4 bases; unmatched junction nucleotides: 9. In germline, CDR1 is LNHDA, CDR2 SQIVND (reference sequence). CDR3: CASSIRDSPTYEQYF. DNA for the CDR3: TGTGCCAGTAGTATCCGGGACAGCCCTACTTACGAGCAGTACTTC.

This clone was counted only a few times. The gene calls are TRBV5-1 and TRBJ2-7; TRBD1 matches at 8 bases. The CDR3 is made up of 13 amino acids. V gave up 4 bases and J gave up 4 bases; unmatched junction bases: 4. CDR1 is SGHRS and CDR2 is YFSETQ in the germline V gene. CDR3 sequence (DNA): TGCGCCAGCAGCCGGGGGACAGGATACGAGCAGTACTTC. This encodes CASSRGTGYEQYF.

The chain links TRBV30 to TRBJ1-2; D unresolved. This CDR3 contains 16 residues. Germline V lookup: CDR1 GTSNPN, CDR2 SVGIG (reference sequence). V lost 4 bases, J lost 2 bases, and 20 bases lay in between. CDR3 DNA: TGTGCCTGGACCCCCTGGCGGGCCCTCGAGAACTATGGCTACACCTTC. This sequence encodes CAWTPWRALENYGYTF. The full variable domain, with the rest looked up from reference TRBV30 and TRBJ1-2, is SQTIHQWPATLVQPVGSPLSLECTVEGTSNPNLYWYRQAAGRGLQLLFYSVGIGQISSEVPQNLSASRPQDRQFILSSKKLLLSDSGFYLCAWTPWRALENYGYTFGSGTRLTVV.

The chain's CDR3 is CASSPPRGRGPANYGYTF. The CDR3 coding sequence is TGTGCCAGCTCACCACCGCGGGGGCGCGGTCCAGCTAACTATGGCTACACCTTC. The J gene is TRBJ1-2, the V gene TRBV18; D possibly corresponds to TRBD1 (6 bases). Germline CDR1 and CDR2: KGHSH and LQKENI. The CDR3 extends over 18 amino acids. Trimming took 0 bases from V and 0 from J, leaving 17 bases between them. Together with reference TRBV18 and TRBJ1-2, the CDR3 gives the full variable domain: NAGVMQNPRHLVRRRGQEARLRCSPMKGHSHVYWYRQLPEEGLKFMVYLQKENIIDESGMPKERFSAEFPKEGPSILRIQQVVRGDSAAYFCASSPPRGRGPANYGYTFGSGTRLTVV.

This clone has a single count. The V gene is TRBV6-1, the J gene TRBJ1-1; D gene ambiguous. Germline values: CDR1 MNHNS, CDR2 SASEGT. This CDR3 contains 13 residues. V shed 2 bases and J shed 4 bases, with 8 bases lying between them. The CDR3 here is CASSERPGTEAFF. The CDR3 nucleotides read TGTGCCAGCAGTGAACGTCCGGGCACTGAAGCTTTCTTT.

The table lists this clone with a count of one. Different DNA sequences within this sample yield the same CDR3. The chain has TRBV4-1 and TRBJ1-5; possibly TRBD1 for D (5 bases). Germline V gene sequence: CDR1 MGHRA, CDR2 YSYEKL. V dropped 1 base and J dropped 6 bases, with 19 bases sitting between them. The CDR3 has 17 residues. The chain's CDR3 is CASSQAPGGSLSQPQHF. In DNA, the CDR3 is TGCGCCAGCAGCCAAGCCCCGGGGGGAAGCCTGAGTCAGCCCCAGCATTTT.

The chain recombines TRBV6-1 with TRBJ2-7; 8 bases are shared with TRBD1. The CDR3 covers 15 residues. CDR1 is MNHNS, CDR2 SASEGT, per germline. The ends lost 7 bases at V and 9 bases at J; junction bases unmatched: 17. The CDR3 bases are TGTGCCAGCATCATCGACAGGGGCCCCCTACGAGGGCAGTACTTC. Translating gives CASIIDRGPLRGQYF.

This clone was counted once. V usage is TRBV6-1 and J usage is TRBJ2-1; TRBD1 is a possible D gene (5 bases). Germline CDR1 and CDR2: MNHNS and SASEGT. The CDR3 covers 12 residues. The V and J ends lost 10 bases and 6 bases respectively, with 13 bases between them. In DNA form, the CDR3 reads TGTGCCACCGGGTGGGGCCCCAATGAGCAGTTCTTC. The encoded protein is CATGWGPNEQFF.

J is TRBJ1-1 and V is TRBV19; 7 positions agree with TRBD1. V lost 3 bases and J lost 0; bases outside the gene matches: 4. The CDR3 consists of 15 residues. Germline V gene sequence: CDR1 LNHDA, CDR2 SQIVND (reference sequence). The CDR3 is CASSMGTVMNTEAFF. For the CDR3, the DNA is TGTGCCAGTAGTATGGGGACAGTCATGAACACTGAAGCTTTCTTT.

The rearrangement links TRBV5-1 to TRBJ2-2; no firm D call. Germline CDR1 is SGHRS and CDR2 is YFSETQ. The CDR3 runs to 16 residues. V was shortened by 0 bases and J by 0 bases, with 9 bases between the two germline ends. CDR3 in DNA: TGCGCCAGCAGCTTGGCCGTGGTAGCGAACACCGGGGAGCTGTTTTTT. Its translation is CASSLAVVANTGELFF.

The chain joins TRBV29-1 to TRBJ2-5; TRBD2 agrees at 13 bases. J gave up 2 bases and V 7 bases, and 7 bases lay outside the gene matches. CDR1 is SQVTM, CDR2 ANQGSEA, per germline. The CDR3 length is 15 residues. The CDR3 spells CSAVGLAGDQETQYF. In DNA, the CDR3 is TGCAGCGCCGTCGGACTAGCGGGGGATCAAGAGACCCAGTACTTC.

The J gene is TRBJ2-1, the V gene TRBV5-1; D is perhaps TRBD1 (6 bases). The CDR3 length is 15 residues. Germline lookup yields CDR1 SGHRS and CDR2 YFSETQ. V dropped 4 bases and J dropped 4 bases, with 15 bases sitting between them. CDR3 DNA: TGCGCCAGCAGCAACGTACCGGGACAATACAATGAGCAGTTCTTC. Protein: CASSNVPGQYNEQFF.

With respect to this clone: This sample also contains other DNA sequences that code for the same CDR3. V usage is TRBV29-1 and J usage is TRBJ2-1; TRBD2 might be the D (6 bases). Germline V gene lookup returns CDR1 SQVTM and CDR2 ANQGSEA. The V gene lost 6 bases and the J gene lost 6 bases, with 12 bases spanning the gap. The CDR3 extends over 12 amino acids. The CDR3 sequence: CSVRLDTNEQFF. In DNA, the CDR3 is TGCAGCGTGAGACTAGACACCAATGAGCAGTTCTTC.

The chain recombines TRBV19 with TRBJ2-7; 9 positions agree with TRBD1. This CDR3 contains 15 residues. CDR1 LNHDA and CDR2 SQIVND come from the germline V gene (reference sequence). The junction had 9 bases not matched to a gene; V was cut back by 6 bases and J by 3 bases. The DNA of the CDR3 is TGTGCCAGTAGCACATTAGGGACAGGGATCTACGAGCAGTACTTC. Translated, it gives CASSTLGTGIYEQYF.

J is TRBJ2-2 and V is TRBV5-8, with a possible D match to TRBD2 (6 bases). Germline V CDR1 and CDR2: SGHTS, YDEGEE. Trimming took 2 bases from V and 6 from J, leaving 20 bases between them. The CDR3 runs to 17 residues. The CDR3 region is CASSLSTSSRGAGELFF. As DNA, the CDR3 is TGTGCCAGCAGCTTATCTACTAGCTCGAGAGGGGCCGGGGAGCTGTTTTTT.

V gene TRBV4-2 combines with J gene TRBJ1-1; D gene uncertain. The V gene's germline CDR1 is LGHNA and CDR2 YNFKEQ. The CDR3 runs 15 residues. Trimming pared 0 bases from V and 2 bases from J, leaving 10 bases between. The DNA for the CDR3 is TGTGCCAGCAGCCAAGAGTCAAGACACAACACTGAAGCTTTCTTT. Amino acids: CASSQESRHNTEAFF.